A single sample gave rise to the 25 T cell receptor beta chains below, sequenced in a study of patients and donors after allogeneic stem cell transplantation. MiXCR, applied by TCRdb to the RT-PCR reads, yields one record per CDR3 protein. This table holds 800,000 to 1,000,000 distinct CDR3 sequences, 15% to 20% found once. Specimen: blood, either unsorted or a sorted T cell fraction (not recorded which). The source is a human donor who was either an allogeneic HSCT recipient or a stem cell or donor lymphocyte infusion donor (not recorded which). It is not recorded whose cells these are; they may come from a transplant donor.

This clonotype was detected only a few times. The junction shows a germline mismatch at one end, possibly a read error. The chain joins TRBV5-1 to TRBJ2-1; 14 bases line up with TRBD2. The CDR3 loop spans 15 amino acids. Germline V CDR1 and CDR2: SGHRS, YFSETQ. CDR3: CASSPGTSGRDEQFF. CDR3 nucleotides: TGTGCCAGCAGCCCCGGGACTAGCGGGAGAGATGAGCAGTTCTTC.

The chain combines TRBV29-1 with TRBJ1-1; no reliable D call. V was pared by 4 bases and J by 5 bases, with 5 bases between. CDR1 and CDR2 from the germline V gene are SQVTM and ANQGSEA. CDR3 length: 10 residues. In nucleotides, the CDR3 is TGCAGCGTTGTATGGACTGAAGCTTTCTTT. Protein sequence: CSVVWTEAFF. The complete variable domain, with remaining parts taken from reference TRBV29-1 and TRBJ1-1, reads SAVISQKPSRDICQRGTSLTIQCQVDSQVTMMFWYRQQPGQSLTLIATANQGSEATYESGFVIDKFPISRPNLTFSTLTVSNMSPEDSSIYLCSVVWTEAFFGQGTRLTVV.

The chain combines TRBV5-6 with TRBJ2-7, with D possibly TRBD1 on 6 matching bases. V dropped 5 bases and J dropped 4 bases, with 16 bases sitting between them. Germline CDR1 reads SGHDT; CDR2 reads YYEEEE. The CDR3 totals 14 residues. The CDR3 sequence: CASSLGGARYEQYF. CDR3 nucleotide sequence: TGTGCCAGCAGTTTAGGGGGTGCTAGGTACGAGCAGTACTTC. Looking up the rest from reference TRBV5-6 and TRBJ2-7 gives the full variable domain: DAGVTQSPTHLIKTRGQQVTLRCSPKSGHDTVSWYQQALGQGPQFIFQYYEEEERQRGNFPDRFSGHQFPNYSSELNVNALLLGDSALYLCASSLGGARYEQYFGPGTRLTVT.

In this sample, this clonotype turned up many times. The CDR3 loop is CASSQGTGGHGELFF. DNA for the CDR3: TGCGCCAGCAGCCAAGGGACAGGGGGCCACGGGGAGCTGTTTTTT. This chain connects TRBV4-3 to TRBJ2-2; 11 nucleotides align to TRBD1. This CDR3 region has 15 residues. Per germline, CDR1 LGHNA and CDR2 YSLEER. V dropped 1 base and J dropped 7; count of bases not matched to a gene: 2.

This clonotype has just a few counts. The rearrangement uses TRBV7-2 and TRBJ2-5, with 8 bases that match TRBD1. From germline, CDR1 is SGHTA and CDR2 FQGNSA. J gave up 1 base and V 5 bases, and 12 bases lay outside the gene matches. The CDR3 length is 17 residues. CDR3: CASSIGQGSIFQETQYF. The CDR3 DNA is TGTGCCAGCAGCATTGGACAGGGTAGTATATTCCAAGAGACCCAGTACTTC.

This clonotype was seen a few times. The rearrangement uses TRBV7-2 and TRBJ2-7, with a possible D match to TRBD1 (5 bases). In germline, CDR1 is SGHTA, CDR2 FQGNSA. Trimming left V 5 bases short and J 1 base short, with 12 bases between. The CDR3 consists of 14 residues. CDR3 sequence: CASSPQAKSYEQYF. In DNA form, the CDR3 reads TGTGCCAGCAGCCCACAGGCCAAATCCTACGAGCAGTACTTC.

In this sample, this clonotype turned up a few times. The J gene is TRBJ2-5, the V gene TRBV20-1, with unresolved D. V lost 5 bases to trimming and J lost 6 bases, with 13 bases between them. Germline V lookup: CDR1 DFQATT, CDR2 SNEGSKA (reference sequence). The CDR3 has 12 amino acids. The CDR3 nucleotides read TGCAGTGCTCCTACAACCTGGCAGACCCAGTACTTC. It is translated as CSAPTTWQTQYF.

This clonotype was detected ten times or more. The junction differs from germline at one of its ends, possibly a read error. This chain joins TRBV5-1 and TRBJ2-2; no clear D gene. CDR3 length: 14 residues. The V gene's germline CDR1 is SGHRS and CDR2 YFSETQ. The CDR3 region has the DNA TGTGCCAGCAGCTTAGCACCGAACACCGGGGAGCTGTTTTTT. Its translation is CASSLAPNTGELFF.

The J gene is TRBJ2-5, the V gene TRBV7-9; D is undetermined. This CDR3 spans 12 amino acids. V was pared by 5 bases and J by 5 bases, with 9 bases between. Per germline, CDR1 SEHNR and CDR2 FQNEAQ (reference sequence). The CDR3 region is CASSTKGETQYF. CDR3 bases: TGTGCCAGCAGCACCAAAGGGGAGACCCAGTACTTC.

The chain couples TRBV11-1 to TRBJ2-7; D gene ambiguous. This CDR3 is 13 amino acids long. V gave up 1 base and J gave up 2 bases, with 6 bases separating them. Germline CDR1 is SGHAT and CDR2 is FQDESV (reference sequence). CDR3 in amino acids: CASSLVQTYEQYF. As DNA, the CDR3 is TGTGCCAGCAGCTTAGTACAAACCTACGAGCAGTACTTC.

The V gene is TRBV11-2, the J gene TRBJ2-3; TRBD2 aligns across 8 bases. The CDR3 covers 20 residues. From germline, CDR1 is SGHAT and CDR2 FQNNGV. V lost 2 bases to trimming and J lost 7 bases; unmatched junction nucleotides: 23. CDR3 DNA: TGTGCCAGCAGCTTATCGAACGAGCTCGGAGGTAGCGGGGTTATATATACGCAGTATTTT. It yields the protein CASSLSNELGGSGVIYTQYF.

The sample holds a few counts of this clonotype. The chain links TRBV30 to TRBJ1-2, with TRBD1 identical over 10 bases. After removal of 0 bases from V and 8 bases from J, the junction contained 6 bases not matched to a gene. The V gene's germline CDR1 is GTSNPN and CDR2 SVGIG (reference sequence). The CDR3 spans 14 residues. CDR3 DNA sequence: TGTGCCTGGAGTGTAAACGGACAGGGGGTCGGCTACACCTTC. It specifies CAWSVNGQGVGYTF.

This clonotype was counted only a few times. V gene TRBV20-1 combines with J gene TRBJ2-5; 8 bases align to TRBD2. Trimming cost V 6 bases and J 3 bases; bases outside gene matches: 12. Germline V gene lookup returns CDR1 DFQATT and CDR2 SNEGSKA (reference sequence). The CDR3 spans 15 residues. As DNA, the CDR3 is TGCAGTGCCCCTCCAGATCTACTAGCGGAAGAGACCCAGTACTTC. Residues: CSAPPDLLAEETQYF.

The V gene is TRBV20-1, the J gene TRBJ2-1; the match to TRBD2 covers 11 bases. Germline V gene lookup returns CDR1 DFQATT and CDR2 SNEGSKA (reference sequence). V shed 3 bases, J shed 5 bases, and the junction held 6 bases outside the gene matches. The CDR3 totals 15 residues. The CDR3 spells CSASLAGGSHNEQFF. CDR3 nucleotide sequence: TGCAGTGCTAGTCTAGCGGGGGGTAGCCACAATGAGCAGTTCTTC.

This chain uses TRBV27 with TRBJ1-1; 7 bases align to TRBD1. CDR3 size: 14 residues. Germline values: CDR1 MNHEY, CDR2 SMNVEV (reference sequence). J was trimmed by 11 bases and V by 3 bases; bases with no gene match: 12. CDR3 in DNA: TGTGCCAGCAGTTTCGGACCCGGGACAGAGGAGGCTTTCTTT. Its protein is CASSFGPGTEEAFF.

The chain recombines TRBV6-2 or TRBV6-3 with TRBJ2-7, with 9 bases matching TRBD1. The junction had 12 bases not matched to a gene; V was cut back by 8 bases and J by 7 bases. This CDR3 has 14 residues. Germline loops: CDR1 MNHEY, CDR2 SVGEGT. CDR3 region: CASLGGDRAGEQYF. Written as DNA, the CDR3 is TGTGCCAGCCTCGGAGGGGACAGGGCTGGGGAGCAGTACTTC.

A few counts support this clonotype. The rearrangement uses TRBV20-1 and TRBJ1-2, with 8 bases matching TRBD1. The trim removed 3 bases at V and 3 bases at J, leaving 3 bases unmatched. The length of the CDR3 is 13 residues. Germline-derived CDR1 and CDR2 are DFQATT and SNEGSKA (reference sequence). Here the CDR3 reads CSARTTGDYGYTF. CDR3 in DNA: TGCAGTGCTAGGACGACAGGGGACTATGGCTACACCTTC.

The chain carries TRBV6-1 and TRBJ2-7; TRBD2 agrees at 8 bases. The CDR3 extends over 13 amino acids. With 8 bases clipped from V and 5 bases from J, the junction kept 8 bases outside the gene matches. The V gene's germline CDR1 is MNHNS and CDR2 SASEGT. CDR3 in amino acids: CASGSGIKNEQYF. CDR3 DNA sequence: TGTGCCAGCGGTAGCGGGATCAAAAACGAGCAGTACTTC.

The V gene is TRBV12-3 or TRBV12-4, the J gene TRBJ2-3; 7 bases map to TRBD2. V shed 5 bases and J 3 bases; nucleotides not matched to a gene: 8. The CDR3 covers 15 residues. As DNA, the CDR3 is TGTGCCAGCAGTCGGGGGGTGGGGGTTACAGATACGCAGTATTTT. Translation: CASSRGVGVTDTQYF.

This clonotype showed up just a few times. V and J are TRBV12-3 or TRBV12-4 and TRBJ2-3; tentatively, D is TRBD1 or TRBD2 (5 bases each). V was cut by 5 bases and J by 2 bases, with 8 bases left in between. This CDR3 contains 13 residues. CDR3 coding DNA: TGTGCCAGCAGTGTAGGGACCACAGATACGCAGTATTTT. This translates into CASSVGTTDTQYF.

This clonotype appeared a few times. The chain has TRBV5-1 and TRBJ1-2; D ambiguous. The CDR3 sequence is 14 residues long. Trimming removed 0 bases from V and 6 bases from J, with 12 bases in between. Germline CDR1 is SGHRS and CDR2 is YFSETQ. In DNA, the CDR3 is TGCGCCAGCAGCTTGGGGGTCCAAGGTGATGGCTACACCTTC. Protein: CASSLGVQGDGYTF.

The rearrangement links TRBV4-1 to TRBJ2-1; 9 nucleotides match TRBD2. There are 14 residues in the CDR3. V was clipped by 2 bases and J by 6 bases; unmatched bases: 2. CDR1 and CDR2 from the germline V gene are MGHRA and YSYEKL. The CDR3 protein is CASSQRLAANEQFF. The CDR3 nucleotides are TGCGCCAGCAGCCAACGACTAGCGGCCAATGAGCAGTTCTTC.

This clonotype has a handful of counts. This chain joins TRBV7-9 and TRBJ1-2, with 7 bases aligning to TRBD1. The V and J ends lost 5 bases and 6 bases, in that order; junction bases with no gene match: 9. Germline CDR1 is SEHNR and CDR2 is FQNEAQ (reference sequence). This CDR3 region has 14 residues. CDR3 amino acids: CASSDPGTAHGYTF. The CDR3 DNA is TGTGCCAGCAGCGATCCGGGGACAGCTCATGGCTACACCTTC.

This clonotype was seen a few times. The CDR3 is CASSYRQGASGNTIYF. The CDR3 DNA is TGTGCCAGCAGTTACAGGCAGGGAGCCTCTGGAAACACCATATATTTT. V is TRBV6-5 and J is TRBJ1-3; tentatively, D is TRBD1 (5 bases). The ends were cut back, 2 bases at V and 0 bases at J, with 11 bases in the middle. The germline V gene encodes CDR1 MNHEY and CDR2 SVGAGI. The CDR3 totals 16 residues.

This clonotype was counted a few times. The rearrangement links TRBV12-3 or TRBV12-4 to TRBJ1-5; 8 positions agree with TRBD1. The CDR3 spans 18 residues. With 3 bases clipped from V and 9 bases from J, the junction kept 19 bases outside the gene matches. The CDR3 nucleotides are TGTGCCAGCAGTTTCAATCCCCTGAGGGGCAGGGGGCGGTCGCCCCAGCATTTT. This gives the protein CASSFNPLRGRGRSPQHF.